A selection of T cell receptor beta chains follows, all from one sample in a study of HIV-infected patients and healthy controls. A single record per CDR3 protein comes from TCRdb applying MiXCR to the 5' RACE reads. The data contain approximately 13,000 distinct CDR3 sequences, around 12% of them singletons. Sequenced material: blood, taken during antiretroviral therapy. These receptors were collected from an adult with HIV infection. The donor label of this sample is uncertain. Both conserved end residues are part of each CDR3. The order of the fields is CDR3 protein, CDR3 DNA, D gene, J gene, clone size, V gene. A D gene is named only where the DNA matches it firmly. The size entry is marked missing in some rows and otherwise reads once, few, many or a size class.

CSASTLAGHREQYF	TGCAGTGCTTCAACACTAGCGGGCCATCGCGAGCAGTACTTC	TRBD2	TRBJ2-7	many	TRBV20-1
CASSQEAPGLARAGELFF	TGTGCCAGCAGCCAAGAGGCCCCGGGACTAGCGCGGGCCGGGGAGCTGTTTTTT	TRBD2	TRBJ2-2	many	TRBV4-2
CAISPSVTSRPCF	TGTGCCATAAGCCCTTCGGTGACTAGCCGCCCGTGCTTC	TRBD2	TRBJ2-5	many	TRBV6-5
CASSSRQGGYIQYF	TGCGCCAGCAGCTCGAGACAGGGGGGATACATTCAGTACTTC	TRBD1	TRBJ2-4	many	TRBV5-1
CASSLALGETQYF	TGCGCCAGCAGCTTGGCTCTCGGGGAGACCCAGTACTTC	NA	TRBJ2-5	many	TRBV5-1
CASSYRWLSRETQYF	TGTGCCAGCAGTTACAGGTGGCTAAGTAGAGAGACCCAGTACTTC	NA	TRBJ2-5	few	TRBV6-2/TRBV6-3
CASSPLSNTGELFF	TGTGCCAGTAGTCCGCTCTCCAACACCGGGGAGCTGTTTTTT	NA	TRBJ2-2	many	TRBV19
CASSLVGESYGYTF	TGTGCCAGCAGCTTAGTTGGGGAGAGCTATGGCTACACCTTC	NA	TRBJ1-2	NA	TRBV7-9
CASSPRAGDNEQYF	TGTGCCAGCTCACCGAGGGCGGGAGACAACGAGCAGTACTTC	TRBD2	TRBJ2-7	many	TRBV18
CASSPSFSTDTQYF	TGTGCCAGCAGTCCCAGCTTTAGCACAGATACGCAGTATTTT	NA	TRBJ2-3	many	TRBV12-3/TRBV12-4
CASSQEGTGRQTQYF	TGTGCCAGCAGCCAAGAGGGGACAGGGCGACAGACCCAGTACTTC	TRBD1	TRBJ2-5	many	TRBV4-2
CASSQVSQGEYSNQPQHF	TGTGCCAGCAGCCAAGTTTCACAGGGGGAATATAGCAATCAGCCCCAGCATTTT	TRBD1	TRBJ1-5	many	TRBV4-2
CASSLEGTSSDTQYF	TGCGCCAGCAGCTTGGAAGGGACTAGCTCGGATACGCAGTATTTT	TRBD2	TRBJ2-3	many	TRBV5-1
CASSDGQNGNQPQHF	TGTGCCAGCAGTGACGGACAGAACGGCAATCAGCCCCAGCATTTT	NA	TRBJ1-5	many	TRBV6-1
CASSLGGANYGYTF	TGTGCCAGCAGCTTAGGCGGAGCTAACTATGGCTACACCTTC	NA	TRBJ1-2	few	TRBV7-9
CASSGTGFTDTQYF	TGCGCCAGCAGTGGGACAGGGTTTACAGATACGCAGTATTTT	TRBD1	TRBJ2-3	many	TRBV10-1
CASSPANRRGGTDTQYF	TGTGCCAGCTCACCCGCGAATCGGCGGGGCGGCACAGATACGCAGTATTTT	NA	TRBJ2-3	few	TRBV18
CSVESVLAGVTPSHEQYF	TGCAGCGTGGAGTCTGTGCTAGCGGGAGTTACCCCCTCCCACGAGCAGTACTTC	TRBD2	TRBJ2-7	many	TRBV29-1
CASRGGTHNQPQHF	TGTGCCAGCAGGGGGGGGACTCACAATCAGCCCCAGCATTTT	NA	TRBJ1-5	NA	TRBV6-6
CASSSLRDRGANTGELFF	TGTGCCAGCAGCTCATTAAGGGACAGGGGAGCGAACACCGGGGAGCTGTTTTTT	TRBD1	TRBJ2-2	few	TRBV5-5
CASRELSGANVLTF	TGTGCCAGCAGAGAATTGTCTGGGGCCAACGTCCTGACTTTC	NA	TRBJ2-6	many	TRBV6-5
CASSIISLRANIAGELFF	TGTGCCAGTAGTATAATCTCGCTCAGGGCGAATATTGCGGGGGAGCTGTTTTTT	NA	TRBJ2-2	NA	TRBV19
CAWELAAYNEQFF	TGTGCCTGGGAACTAGCGGCATACAATGAGCAGTTCTTC	TRBD2	TRBJ2-1	NA	TRBV30
CASIGRTANTEAFF	TGCGCCAGCATTGGGAGGACAGCGAACACTGAAGCTTTCTTT	NA	TRBJ1-1	few	TRBV4-1
CASTGRGAYNEQFF	TGTGCCAGCACCGGACGGGGGGCCTACAATGAGCAGTTCTTC	TRBD2	TRBJ2-1	many	TRBV6-5
CSASDRQDMNTEAFF	TGCAGTGCTAGTGACCGACAGGACATGAACACTGAAGCTTTCTTT	NA	TRBJ1-1	many	TRBV20-1
CASSLVDRVLDEQYF	TGCGCCAGCAGCTTGGTGGACAGGGTATTGGACGAGCAGTACTTC	TRBD1	TRBJ2-7	few	TRBV5-1
CSARTYTDTQYF	TGCAGTGCTAGGACTTACACAGATACGCAGTATTTT	NA	TRBJ2-3	few	TRBV20-1
CASSYSAEAGAYNEQFF	TGTGCCAGCAGTTACTCGGCTGAGGCAGGGGCGTACAATGAGCAGTTCTTC	NA	TRBJ2-1	few	TRBV6-5
CASSQQEVAGGPTYEQYF	TGTGCCAGCAGCCAACAGGAAGTAGCGGGGGGCCCTACCTACGAGCAGTACTTC	TRBD2	TRBJ2-7	NA	TRBV4-2
CASSYSSGYNEQFF	TGTGCCAGCAGTTACTCTAGCGGGTACAATGAGCAGTTCTTC	TRBD2	TRBJ2-1	NA	TRBV6-2/TRBV6-3